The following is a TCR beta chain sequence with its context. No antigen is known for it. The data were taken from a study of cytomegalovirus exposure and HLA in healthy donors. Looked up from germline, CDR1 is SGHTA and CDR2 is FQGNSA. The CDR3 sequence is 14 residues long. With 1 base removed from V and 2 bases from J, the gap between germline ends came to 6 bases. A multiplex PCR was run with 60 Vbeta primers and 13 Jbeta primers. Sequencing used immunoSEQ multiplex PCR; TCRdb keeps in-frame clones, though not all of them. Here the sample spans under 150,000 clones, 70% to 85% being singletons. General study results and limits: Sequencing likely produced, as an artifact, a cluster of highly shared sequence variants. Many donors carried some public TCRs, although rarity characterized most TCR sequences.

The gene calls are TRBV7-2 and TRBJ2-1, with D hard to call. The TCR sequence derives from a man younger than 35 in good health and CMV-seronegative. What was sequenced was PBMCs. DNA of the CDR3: TGTGCCAGCAGCTTAGGAACAGCCTACAATGAGCAGTTCTTC. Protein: CASSLGTAYNEQFF.